The clone carrying this T cell receptor beta chain was detected many times. The target antigen is unknown. Healthy Caucasian donors formed the entire cohort. The germline CDR1 and CDR2 sequences are KGHDR and SFDVKD. The CDR3 has 20 residues. With V trimmed by 2 bases and J by 2 bases, 15 bases remained unmatched. This specimen belongs to a study of identical twins. Study-level findings and limits: Part of the zero-insertion signal could reflect confounding by invariant MAIT and iNKT cells.

TCRdb re-derived calls from the 5' RACE reads in MiXCR, one entry per CDR3 protein. The data contain about 890,000 distinct CDR3 sequences, more than 9% of them singletons. A further study also used this sample, focusing on yellow fever vaccine responses in identical twins. This second study notes: Twins' vaccine T cell responses reportedly seemed partly convergent and partly personalized.

This sequence originates from a woman between 18 and 29 years old in good health. Material: PBMCs. J is TRBJ2-2 and V is TRBV24-1, with 8 positions matching TRBD1. The CDR3 DNA reads as TGTGCCACCAGTGATTCGCACAGGGGGATTCCAGCATCTAACACCGGGGAGCTGTTTTTT. Protein product: CATSDSHRGIPASNTGELFF.